This T cell receptor (beta chain) was obtained from a study of shared clonotypes between healthy human individuals. Study results and limitations: Among the subsets, naive ones generally showed larger estimated richness than memory ones. The researchers took only blood, and tissue repertoires probably look different.

In germline, CDR1 is SGHTA, CDR2 FQGNSA. This CDR3 spans 17 amino acids. J lost 1 base, V lost 5 bases, and 10 bases had no gene match. On this clone itself: What it binds is unknown.

Some clones are missing from TCRdb's copy, which holds only in-frame ones; the method was immunoSEQ multiplex PCR. In the table there are around 1.6 million clones, under 99% of which are singletons. The genes are TRBV7-2 and TRBJ2-5; 10 bases are shared with TRBD2. Specimen: naive CD4+ T cells sorted from blood. As for subset: CD45RA+ positively selected. The TCR was taken from a man between 25 and 39 years old in good health. CDR3 coding DNA: TGTGCCAGCAGCCCCCGTGGACTAGCGGCAATCCAAGAGACCCAGTACTTC. Translating it yields CASSPRGLAAIQETQYF.